This passage covers 29 T cell receptor beta chains from one sample sequenced in a study of early T cells in non-severe SARS-CoV-2 infection. From the 5' RACE reads, TCRdb called clonotypes with MiXCR, one entry per CDR3 protein. This sample has tens of thousands of distinct CDR3 sequences, with 2.9% found just once. Sequencing was done on a sample of whole blood. Receptors were obtained from an adult who was a healthcare worker with PCR-confirmed SARS-CoV-2 infection or an uninfected control (not recorded which).

This clonotype came up many times. The chain carries TRBV10-1 and TRBJ2-3, with D perhaps TRBD1 or TRBD2 (6 bases each). Germline CDR1 WNHNN, CDR2 SYGVQD (reference sequence). The ends were cut back, 7 bases at V and 6 bases at J, with 11 bases in the middle. This CDR3 spans 12 amino acids. CDR3 bases: TGCGCCAGCACGGGGGCAGGGGATACGCAGTATTTT. Translated: CASTGAGDTQYF.

This clonotype was counted ten times or more. CDR3 DNA: TGTGCCAGCAGCCCGGACGGCCTAGTATATGGCTACACCTTC. It translates to CASSPDGLVYGYTF. V usage is TRBV5-6 and J usage is TRBJ1-2, with D unresolved. V lost 4 bases and J 5 bases, leaving 15 bases between the germline ends. CDR1 and CDR2 from the germline V gene are SGHDT and YYEEEE. The CDR3 length is 14 residues.

This clonotype was found many times. The chain links TRBV7-9 to TRBJ1-2; tentatively, D is TRBD1 (5 bases). CDR3 size: 13 residues. Germline CDR1 reads SEHNR; CDR2 reads FQNEAQ (reference sequence). Trimming took 3 bases from V and 6 from J, leaving 11 bases between them. CDR3 sequence: CASSFGGVNGYTF. CDR3 sequence (DNA): TGTGCCAGCAGCTTTGGGGGAGTTAATGGCTACACCTTC.

This clonotype was seen a few times. The chain is built from TRBV7-2 and TRBJ2-3; a possible D gene is TRBD1 (5 bases). Germline CDR1 and CDR2: SGHTA and FQGNSA. Trimming stripped 6 bases from V and 6 bases from J, with 10 bases between. This CDR3 region has 12 residues. The CDR3 protein is CASSLKGDTQYF. In DNA form, the CDR3 reads TGTGCCAGCAGTCTAAAGGGGGATACGCAGTATTTT.

This clonotype was observed at least ten times. This chain links TRBV7-6 with TRBJ1-3, with D possibly matching TRBD1 (6 bases). CDR3 size: 16 residues. Trimming cost V 5 bases and J 0 bases, with 14 bases left between them. In germline, CDR1 is SGHVS, CDR2 FNYEAQ. CDR3 in DNA: TGTGCCAGCAGCCAGGCCGGCAGGGGCTCTGGAAACACCATATATTTT. It encodes CASSQAGRGSGNTIYF.

This clonotype came up many times. The chain carries TRBV13 and TRBJ1-2, with a possible D match to TRBD1 (6 bases). The CDR3 totals 16 residues. Germline values: CDR1 PRHDT, CDR2 FYEKMQ (reference sequence). Trimming stripped 5 bases from V and 3 bases from J, with 19 bases between. Here the CDR3 DNA reads TGTGCCAGCAGCATACAGTCTTATAGGACAGACTATGGCTACACCTTC. Its protein product is CASSIQSYRTDYGYTF.

The sample holds many counts of this clonotype. The rearrangement uses TRBV5-6 and TRBJ2-2, with a possible D match to TRBD2 (7 bases). The germline gives CDR1 SGHDT, CDR2 YYEEEE. Trimming took 4 bases from V and 6 from J, leaving 16 bases between them. The CDR3 loop spans 15 amino acids. This CDR3 reads CASSHTRGAAGELFF. CDR3 nucleotides: TGTGCCAGCAGCCATACCCGGGGGGCGGCCGGGGAGCTGTTTTTT.

This clonotype was recorded many times. The chain carries TRBV12-3 or TRBV12-4 and TRBJ2-2; weak D call: TRBD1 (5 bases). This CDR3 comprises 15 residues. With 6 bases removed from V and 1 base from J, the gap between germline ends came to 12 bases. The CDR3 nucleotides read TGTGCCAGCAGGTCAGGACACCTGAACACCGGGGAGCTGTTTTTT. It translates to CASRSGHLNTGELFF.

There are many counts of this clonotype. The rearrangement uses TRBV30 and TRBJ2-7; tentative D call: TRBD2 (7 bases). The V and J ends lost 8 bases and 5 bases respectively, with 19 bases between them. The CDR3 extends over 13 amino acids. CDR1 and CDR2 (germline): GTSNPN, SVGIG (reference sequence). Here the CDR3 DNA reads TGTGCCCTTCGACGGGGGGCATCGGACGAGCAGTACGTC. As protein: CALRRGASDEQYV.

This clonotype was seen repeatedly, ten times or more. The J gene is TRBJ2-1, the V gene TRBV7-3; D gene uncertain. The CDR3 sequence is 12 residues long. The germline CDR1 and CDR2 sequences are SGHTA and FQGTGA. The V and J ends lost 6 bases and 5 bases respectively, with 8 bases between them. CDR3: CASRASDNEQFF. CDR3 sequence (DNA): TGTGCCAGCAGGGCCAGCGACAATGAGCAGTTCTTC.

This clonotype was observed many times. This chain uses TRBV15 with TRBJ2-7, with D hard to call. The V end lost 1 base, the J end lost 7 bases, and 11 bases lay between the germline ends. The CDR3 extends over 13 amino acids. Looked up from germline, CDR1 is LNHNV and CDR2 is YYDKDF (reference sequence). CDR3 bases: TGTGCCACCAGCAGAGTGGGGTTGGGGGAGCAGTACGTC. This gives the protein CATSRVGLGEQYV.

By share of the sample, this clonotype is medium-sized. This sequence joins TRBV29-1 and TRBJ2-5, with 7 nucleotides matching TRBD2. Germline CDR1 SQVTM, CDR2 ANQGSEA. The trim removed 4 bases at V and 5 bases at J, leaving 10 bases unmatched. The length of the CDR3 is 14 residues. The CDR3 is CSVVPRGGEETQYF. The CDR3, as DNA: TGCAGCGTTGTCCCTAGGGGAGGGGAGGAGACCCAGTACTTC.

The table lists this clonotype with many counts. This chain connects TRBV12-3 or TRBV12-4 to TRBJ2-1; D is perhaps TRBD1 or TRBD2 (5 bases each). V gave up 4 bases and J gave up 9 bases, with 22 bases separating them. The CDR3 is 16 residues long. Here the CDR3 DNA reads TGTGCCAGCAGTTCCCGCCGCCGGGGCCCTCACACTGAGCAGTTCTTC. Protein sequence: CASSSRRRGPHTEQFF.

This clonotype was counted a few times. The chain uses TRBV28 and TRBJ2-7, with 9 bases that match TRBD1. Trimming cost V 5 bases and J 2 bases; bases outside gene matches: 7. The CDR3 has 15 amino acids. Germline V gene lookup returns CDR1 MDHEN and CDR2 SYDVKM. The CDR3 DNA is TGTGCCAGCAGTAAGCCGGGACAGGGAACCTACGAGCAGTACGTC. This codes for CASSKPGQGTYEQYV.

This clonotype was observed many times. V and J are TRBV3-1 and TRBJ2-2; D may be TRBD2 (6 bases). The CDR3 spans 16 residues. Trimming shortened V by 0 bases and J by 6 bases, and 14 bases separated the two germline ends. Germline V gene data show CDR1 as LGHDT and CDR2 as YNNKEL (reference sequence). Here the CDR3 reads CASSQDWRGRAGELFF. CDR3 nucleotide sequence: TGTGCCAGCAGCCAAGACTGGCGGGGTCGTGCCGGGGAGCTGTTTTTT.

This clonotype showed up many times. This chain uses TRBV27 with TRBJ1-6, with no clear D. V was shortened by 3 bases and J by 2 bases, with 5 bases between the two germline ends. CDR1 MNHEY and CDR2 SMNVEV come from the germline V gene (reference sequence). The CDR3 has 14 amino acids. The CDR3 is CASSLRAYNSPLHF. The DNA for the CDR3 is TGTGCCAGCAGTTTGCGGGCCTATAATTCACCCCTCCACTTT.

This clonotype was picked up many times. V and J are TRBV29-1 and TRBJ1-2; D is perhaps TRBD1 (6 bases). Trimming shortened V by 1 base and J by 4 bases, and 10 bases separated the two germline ends. Germline loops: CDR1 SQVTM, CDR2 ANQGSEA. The CDR3 is 13 residues long. DNA of the CDR3: TGCAGCGTTGAAGGGGGACATTCCTATGGCTACACCTTC. It codes for CSVEGGHSYGYTF. The variable domain in full, completed from reference TRBV29-1 and TRBJ1-2, reads SAVISQKPSRDICQRGTSLTIQCQVDSQVTMMFWYRQQPGQSLTLIATANQGSEATYESGFVIDKFPISRPNLTFSTLTVSNMSPEDSSIYLCSVEGGHSYGYTFGSGTRLTVV.

The rearrangement uses TRBV2 and TRBJ1-1; possibly TRBD1 for D (6 bases). Germline lookup yields CDR1 SNHLY and CDR2 FYNNEI. This CDR3 is built from 15 residues. Trimming shortened V by 5 bases and J by 4 bases, and 17 bases separated the two germline ends. CDR3 coding DNA: TGTGCCAGCAGTCTGGGTCCGGGGGGCAGCACTGAAGCTTTCTTT. This codes for CASSLGPGGSTEAFF.

The table lists this clonotype with a few counts. The V gene is TRBV19, the J gene TRBJ2-2; D unresolved. In germline, CDR1 is LNHDA, CDR2 SQIVND (reference sequence). Trimming removed 7 bases at V and 2 bases at J, with 20 bases between. The CDR3 consists of 17 residues. This CDR3 is CASKAPEWQDNTGELFF. The CDR3 nucleotides read TGTGCCAGTAAGGCCCCCGAGTGGCAGGATAACACCGGGGAGCTGTTTTTT.

This clonotype was recorded many times. The chain recombines TRBV4-1 with TRBJ1-1, with 7 bases fitting TRBD1. The CDR3 spans 14 residues. The germline gives CDR1 MGHRA, CDR2 YSYEKL. Unmatched junction bases numbered 13, after V lost 4 bases and J lost 11 bases. The chain's CDR3 is CASSPNPFQGGAFF. The CDR3 coding sequence is TGCGCCAGCAGCCCGAACCCATTCCAGGGGGGCGCTTTCTTT.

This clonotype was seen many times. The chain has TRBV20-1 and TRBJ2-1, with 8 bases aligning to TRBD1. The length of the CDR3 is 14 residues. The V gene's germline CDR1 is DFQATT and CDR2 SNEGSKA (reference sequence). Trimming took 6 bases from V and 3 from J; bases not matched to a gene: 7. CDR3 DNA: TGCAGTGCCCGGGACAGGATACGCTACAATGAGCAGTTCTTC. It yields the protein CSARDRIRYNEQFF.

This clonotype is termed medium-sized. The chain joins TRBV20-1 to TRBJ1-4, with D possibly being TRBD1 (5 bases). Germline lookup yields CDR1 DFQATT and CDR2 SNEGSKA (reference sequence). V was clipped by 1 base and J by 7 bases, with 19 bases between them. CDR3 length: 16 residues. In nucleotides, the CDR3 is TGCAGTGCTAGAGCCGAATTCGGCCCGGGGGGTGAAAAACTGTTTTTT. Residues: CSARAEFGPGGEKLFF.

There are many counts of this clonotype. The chain has TRBV6-5 and TRBJ2-3, with TRBD2 matching 7 bases. Germline values: CDR1 MNHEY, CDR2 SVGAGI. This CDR3 spans 17 amino acids. V trimming: 2 bases; J trimming: 10 bases; junction bases outside the gene matches: 18. The CDR3: CASSYIPAGDLGLPQYF. DNA of the CDR3: TGTGCCAGCAGTTACATCCCCGCGGGGGACCTAGGGTTACCGCAGTATTTT.

In this sample, this clonotype turned up many times. The chain is built from TRBV7-9 and TRBJ1-2; TRBD1 might be the D (6 bases). The CDR3 covers 16 residues. The V gene lost 5 bases and the J gene lost 0 bases, with 16 bases spanning the gap. CDR1 and CDR2 from the germline V gene are SEHNR and FQNEAQ (reference sequence). The CDR3 spells CASSPRRTDTNYGYTF. CDR3 bases: TGTGCCAGCAGCCCGCGTCGGACAGATACTAACTATGGCTACACCTTC.

This clonotype was seen only a few times. The chain joins TRBV29-1 to TRBJ1-1; D might be TRBD1 (5 bases). The CDR3 runs 12 residues. Between the trimmed V and J ends, which lost 5 bases and 5 bases, there was a span of 12 bases. CDR1 and CDR2 from the germline V gene are SQVTM and ANQGSEA. The CDR3 here is CSVRRGVTEAFF. The CDR3 DNA sequence: TGCAGCGTTAGGAGAGGGGTAACTGAAGCTTTCTTT.

This clonotype was recorded many times. CDR3 sequence (DNA): TGTGCCATCAGTGAGTCGGACAGGGGCGGAGAAAAACTGTTTTTT. This gives the protein CAISESDRGGEKLFF. The chain links TRBV10-3 to TRBJ1-4; TRBD1 aligns across 9 bases. The V and J ends lost 0 bases and 8 bases, in that order; junction bases with no gene match: 4. The CDR3 is made up of 15 amino acids. The V gene's germline CDR1 is ENHRY and CDR2 SYGVKD.

This clonotype has at least ten counts. The V and J genes are TRBV7-3 and TRBJ1-1; no reliable D call. Germline V CDR1 and CDR2: SGHTA, FQGTGA. The CDR3 length is 13 residues. The V and J ends lost 4 bases and 2 bases respectively, with 8 bases between them. Here the CDR3 reads CASSSGVNTEAFF. CDR3 in DNA: TGTGCCAGCAGCTCCGGGGTTAACACTGAAGCTTTCTTT.

J is TRBJ2-3 and V is TRBV12-3 or TRBV12-4; 10 bases agree with TRBD1. This CDR3 comprises 14 residues. The ends lost 5 bases at V and 5 bases at J; junction bases unmatched: 4. CDR3 DNA: TGTGCCAGCAGTAGGACAGGGGGTGGAGATACGCAGTATTTT. It encodes CASSRTGGGDTQYF.

This clonotype showed up many times. The J gene is TRBJ2-5, the V gene TRBV29-1, with a weak D call TRBD2 (5 bases). From germline, CDR1 is SQVTM and CDR2 ANQGSEA. The length of the CDR3 is 14 residues. The germline V and J ends were trimmed by 6 bases and 1 base, with 15 bases remaining between them. CDR3 sequence reads: CSVPGMDSQETQYF. Here the CDR3 DNA reads TGCAGCGTCCCCGGGATGGACTCCCAAGAGACCCAGTACTTC.